Included here is one T cell receptor (beta chain) sequence, with context. Its antigen is unidentified. This record belongs to a study of cytomegalovirus exposure and HLA in healthy donors. Study findings and constraints: Among donors in an Asian-associated ancestry cluster, a later analysis reportedly found fewer N-insertions than the roughly 730-donor mean. CMV serostatus stood as the only immune exposure information on hand. Several top significant clusters appeared, in a later analysis, to be linked to common viral pathogens. Overall, around 150 TCR beta chains were annotated as cytomegalovirus-associated.

CDR1 and CDR2 (germline): LNHDA, SQIVND (reference sequence). After removal of 8 bases from V and 1 base from J, the junction contained 13 bases not matched to a gene. The CDR3 totals 16 residues. The PCR was carried out with 60 Vbeta primers and 13 Jbeta primers. Measured with immunoSEQ multiplex PCR; TCRdb has only the in-frame clones, and not every one. In the table there are around 300,000 clones, around 66% of which are singletons. V gene TRBV19 combines with J gene TRBJ1-1, with 7 positions matching TRBD1. Sequenced input: PBMCs. The receptor comes from a female donor in good health and CMV-seronegative. In DNA, the CDR3 is TGTGCCAGTCGCCGGGACAGCAACTTCGCGAACACTGAAGCTTTCTTT. The encoded protein is CASRRDSNFANTEAFF.